In its sample, the clone carrying this T cell receptor beta chain was seen many times. Each CDR3 protein gets one entry after TCRdb re-called the RACE reads with MiXCR. The sample has about 43,000 distinct CDR3 sequences; about 3% are singletons. This sample is drawn from a study of human T cells and chemical hapten exposure. As to time point: patch test 2, 6 weeks after DPC sensitization. Specified treatment: therapeutic diphenylcyclopropenone sensitization with weekly scalp DPC. Every patch test was put on after a blood sample was taken. The source material was whole blood, sampled in connection with sensitization to the hapten diphenylcyclopropenone (DPC). The TCR comes from a man aged 40-49 years with alopecia areata. Some clones in this sample may be carry-over from other donors' samples.

CDR3 amino acids: CRSSGIDTDTQYF. Written as DNA, the CDR3 is TGCAGGTCTAGCGGGATCGACACAGATACGCAGTATTTT. The chain uses TRBV20-1 and TRBJ2-3; 9 bases agree with TRBD2. From germline, CDR1 is DFQATT and CDR2 SNEGSKA (reference sequence). The CDR3 is 13 amino acids.